Each of the 4 T cell receptor beta chains below was sequenced from the same sample in a study of shared clonotypes between healthy human individuals (dated by TCRdb to the early 2020s). To prepare the library, the immunoSEQ multiplex PCR assay was applied. In TCRdb, the immuneACCESS table is reduced to in-frame sequences with V and J assigned. These tables do not hold every clone; where another copy was compared, an unresolved V gene accounts for under half, and the others remain unexplained. This sample holds 1.4 million or so clones; approximately 98.5% were observed only once. The ten largest clones add up to 0.36% of the sample. The sample taken for sequencing was naive CD4+ T cells sorted from blood. The cell subset or site label for this specimen denotes: CD45RA+ positively selected. The receptors shown here come from a young man in good health.

The chain couples TRBV14 to TRBJ1-1; no clear D gene. This CDR3 region has 13 residues. From germline, CDR1 is SGHDN and CDR2 FVKESK. The V end was cut by 5 bases, the J end by 6 bases, with 13 bases between. Written as DNA, the CDR3 is TGTGCCAGCAGCGCCTCACATGAGCCTGAAGCTTTCTTT. Its translation: CASSASHEPEAFF.

The V gene is TRBV11-2, the J gene TRBJ1-1; the D is unclear. CDR1 and CDR2 (germline): SGHAT, FQNNGV. The V end lost 5 bases, the J end lost 0 bases, and 13 bases lay between the germline ends. CDR3 length equals 15 residues. The CDR3 here is CASSQYTLMNTEAFF. The CDR3 bases are TGTGCCAGCAGCCAATATACCCTCATGAACACTGAAGCTTTCTTT.

This sequence joins TRBV7-9 and TRBJ2-4; 14 bases line up with TRBD2. Germline V lookup: CDR1 SEHNR, CDR2 FQNEAQ (reference sequence). The length of the CDR3 is 17 residues. Trimming cost V 7 bases and J 9 bases; bases outside gene matches: 14. CDR3 protein: CASTKGGLAGGRSIQYF. As DNA, the CDR3 is TGTGCCAGCACCAAAGGAGGACTAGCGGGAGGTCGGAGCATTCAGTACTTC.

The chain uses TRBV27 and TRBJ2-1; 9 bases are shared with TRBD1. V was clipped by 6 bases and J by 4 bases; unmatched bases: 7. The germline V gene encodes CDR1 MNHEY and CDR2 SMNVEV (reference sequence). There are 15 residues in the CDR3. CDR3 protein: CASSLLQGAYNEQFF. For the CDR3, the DNA is TGTGCCAGCAGCTTGCTACAGGGGGCTTACAATGAGCAGTTCTTC.